Presented here are 4 T cell receptor beta chains from one specimen sequenced in a study of T cells after yellow fever vaccination. TCRdb re-called the 5' RACE reads with MiXCR, one entry per CDR3 protein. The sample has 200,000 or so distinct CDR3 sequences, roughly 6.2% seen once. The sequencing here drew on CD4+ T cells sorted from PBMCs, taken on the day of the yellow fever booster vaccination. These receptors came from a man aged 25 to 40 who received the YFV17D yellow fever vaccine.

The genes are TRBV24-1 and TRBJ1-1; 8 nucleotides match TRBD1. The trim removed 7 bases at V and 6 bases at J, leaving 9 bases unmatched. The CDR3 extends over 14 amino acids. CDR1 KGHDR and CDR2 SFDVKD come from the germline V gene. CDR3 residues: CATSFRDRCPEAFF. The CDR3 DNA is TGTGCCACCAGCTTCCGGGACAGGTGCCCTGAAGCTTTCTTT.

This clonotype was detected a few times. This rearrangement joins TRBV4-3 to TRBJ2-2; D unclear. V lost 4 bases and J lost 7, with 13 bases in between. CDR3 size: 14 residues. Germline assignment: CDR1 LGHNA and CDR2 YSLEER. In DNA form, the CDR3 reads TGCGCCAGCAGCCCCACCGGGTGGGGCGGGGAGCTGTTTTTT. Translating it yields CASSPTGWGGELFF.

This clonotype has a count of ten or more. The rearrangement links TRBV5-5 to TRBJ1-1, with D unresolved. V lost 5 bases, J lost 1 base, and 9 bases lay in between. Germline V gene sequence: CDR1 SGHKS, CDR2 YYEKEE (reference sequence). The CDR3 is 13 amino acids. In DNA, the CDR3 is TGTGCCAGCAGGCCCTGGGGGAACACTGAAGCTTTCTTT. Its protein is CASRPWGNTEAFF.

The V gene is TRBV30, the J gene TRBJ2-7, with TRBD2 identical over 8 bases. Losses at the gene ends were 3 bases for V and 0 bases for J; bases not matched to a gene: 10. This CDR3 is built from 16 residues. CDR1 is GTSNPN, CDR2 SVGIG, per germline (reference sequence). CDR3 protein: CAWRSPGGRASYEQYF. The CDR3 DNA sequence: TGTGCCTGGAGATCCCCGGGAGGGAGGGCCTCCTACGAGCAGTACTTC.